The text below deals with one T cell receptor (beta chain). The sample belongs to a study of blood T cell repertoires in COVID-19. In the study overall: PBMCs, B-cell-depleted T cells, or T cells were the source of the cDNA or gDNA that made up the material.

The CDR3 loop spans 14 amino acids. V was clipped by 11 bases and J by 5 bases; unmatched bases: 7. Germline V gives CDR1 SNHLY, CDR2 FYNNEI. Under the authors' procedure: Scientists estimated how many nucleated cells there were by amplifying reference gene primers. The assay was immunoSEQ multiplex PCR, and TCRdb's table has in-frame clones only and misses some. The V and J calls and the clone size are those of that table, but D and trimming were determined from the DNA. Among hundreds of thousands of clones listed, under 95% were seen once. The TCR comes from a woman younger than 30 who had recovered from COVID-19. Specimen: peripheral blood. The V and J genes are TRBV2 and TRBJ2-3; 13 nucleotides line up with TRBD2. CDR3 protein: CAGTSGRAIDTQYF. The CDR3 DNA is TGTGCCGGTACTAGCGGGAGGGCTATAGATACGCAGTATTTT.